The 18 T cell receptor beta chains below were found in one sample sequenced in a study of blood T cell repertoires in COVID-19 (dated by TCRdb to the early 2020s). Libraries were built with the immunoSEQ multiplex PCR assay. Sourced from immuneACCESS, this table was stored by TCRdb with only in-frame sequences that have V and J called. A share of the clones is absent; for the studies checked, an unresolved V gene accounts for under half, and the remainder has no known explanation. The sample records about 50,000 clones, about 89% of which are singletons. The top ten constitute 2.1% of the sample. Sequences were obtained from peripheral blood. The source is a woman at least 80 years old with COVID-19, enrolled during active disease.

The rearrangement joins TRBV5-1 to TRBJ2-7; 12 nucleotides agree with TRBD2. The CDR3 loop spans 15 amino acids. Germline-derived CDR1 and CDR2 are SGHRS and YFSETQ. Trimming removed 4 bases from V and 5 bases from J; junction bases left unmatched: 7. The CDR3 DNA follows: TGCGCCAGCAGCGAACCCAGACTAGCGGGGGACGAGCAGTACTTC. As protein: CASSEPRLAGDEQYF.

J is TRBJ1-1 and V is TRBV10-3, with TRBD1 identical over 7 bases. V trimming: 3 bases; J trimming: 3 bases; junction bases outside the gene matches: 7. The CDR3 is 15 residues long. Per the germline V gene, CDR1 is ENHRY and CDR2 is SYGVKD. CDR3 residues: CAISDDRAGDTEAFF. As DNA, the CDR3 is TGTGCCATCAGTGACGACAGGGCCGGGGACACTGAAGCTTTCTTT.

The chain combines TRBV18 with TRBJ1-1; weak D call: TRBD1 (5 bases). The germline V gene has CDR1 KGHSH and CDR2 LQKENI. V was trimmed by 1 base and J by 7 bases, leaving 16 bases between them. CDR3 length: 15 amino acids. The CDR3 DNA reads TGTGCCAGCTCACCACGCGGGGCCCGGGGGGATGAAGCTTTCTTT. It codes for CASSPRGARGDEAFF. The variable domain in full, completed from reference TRBV18 and TRBJ1-1, reads NAGVMQNPRHLVRRRGQEARLRCSPMKGHSHVYWYRQLPEEGLKFMVYLQKENIIDESGMPKERFSAEFPKEGPSILRIQQVVRGDSAAYFCASSPRGARGDEAFFGQGTRLTVV.

J is TRBJ2-3 and V is TRBV3-1 (or the pseudogene TRBV3-2); no clear D. This CDR3 is 14 amino acids long. V dropped 1 base and J dropped 1 base, with 6 bases sitting between them. Germline V gives CDR1 LGHDT, CDR2 YNNKEL (reference sequence). The CDR3 DNA sequence: TGTGCCAGCAGCCAAGTGGTAGGCACAGATACGCAGTATTTT. Translation gives CASSQVVGTDTQYF.

The CDR3 is CASSLGRYTDTQYF. CDR3 DNA: TGCGCCAGCAGCTTGGGCAGATACACAGATACGCAGTATTTT. The chain links TRBV5-1 to TRBJ2-3, with D unclear. The CDR3 contains 14 residues. Trimming removed 0 bases from V and 2 bases from J, with 7 bases in between. CDR1 and CDR2 from the germline V gene are SGHRS and YFSETQ. Together with reference TRBV5-1 and TRBJ2-3, the CDR3 gives the full variable domain: KAGVTQTPRYLIKTRGQQVTLSCSPISGHRSVSWYQQTPGQGLQFLFEYFSETQRNKGNFPGRFSGRQFSNSRSEMNVSTLELGDSALYLCASSLGRYTDTQYFGPGTRLTVL.

This clone is a singleton in its sample. CDR3: CASSIVGTGGDTQYF. The DNA of the CDR3 is TGTGCCAGTAGTATAGTGGGGACAGGGGGCGATACGCAGTATTTT. The rearrangement links TRBV19 to TRBJ2-3; 12 bases align to TRBD1. The CDR3 contains 15 residues. The germline V gene has CDR1 LNHDA and CDR2 SQIVND (reference sequence). Germline trimming cut 1 base from V and 6 bases from J; bases unmatched to any gene: 2.

V gene TRBV12-5 combines with J gene TRBJ2-1; D possibly corresponds to TRBD2 (5 bases). V dropped 1 base and J dropped 7 bases, with 17 bases sitting between them. The CDR3 is 16 residues long. Per the germline V gene, CDR1 is LGHNT and CDR2 is FRNRAP. For the CDR3, the DNA is TGTGCTAGTGGTTTGGCCCTCTTCGTCCCGGGGAATGAGCAGTTCTTC. Translating it yields CASGLALFVPGNEQFF.

V is TRBV5-1 and J is TRBJ2-1, with D maybe TRBD2 (5 bases). The CDR3 loop spans 14 amino acids. Germline lookup yields CDR1 SGHRS and CDR2 YFSETQ. Deletions cut 1 base from V and 8 bases from J, with 13 bases between. In DNA form, the CDR3 reads TGCGCCAGCAGCTTGCGCTCAGACGGGGATGAGCAGTTCTTC. Translation: CASSLRSDGDEQFF.

This clone was counted a single time. The CDR3 is CASSRGTGGYTF. The CDR3 nucleotides are TGTGCCAGCAGCCGCGGGACAGGGGGCTACACCTTC. The V call is TRBV3-1 (or the pseudogene TRBV3-2), the J call TRBJ1-2; 9 bases fit TRBD1. With 4 bases clipped from V and 8 bases from J, the junction kept 2 bases outside the gene matches. This CDR3 is built from 12 residues. Germline CDR1 is LGHDT and CDR2 is YNNKEL (reference sequence).

The chain combines TRBV6-5 with TRBJ1-3; D gene uncertain. The V end was cut by 7 bases, the J end by 0 bases, with 7 bases between. From germline, CDR1 is MNHEY and CDR2 SVGAGI. The CDR3 spans 13 residues. CDR3 sequence reads: CASTDFSGNTIYF. The CDR3 DNA reads TGTGCCAGCACAGACTTCTCTGGAAACACCATATATTTT.

The rearrangement joins TRBV5-1 to TRBJ1-1, with D possibly TRBD1 on 6 matching bases. Germline V CDR1 and CDR2: SGHRS, YFSETQ. V lost 1 base, J lost 4 bases, and 8 bases lay in between. CDR3 length: 13 residues. The CDR3 nucleotides are TGCGCCAGCAGCTTGAGGGGGAGCACTGAAGCTTTCTTT. The encoded protein is CASSLRGSTEAFF.

The chain has TRBV7-3 and TRBJ1-2; D is possibly TRBD1 (5 bases). The germline V and J ends were trimmed by 5 bases and 8 bases, with 15 bases remaining between them. Looked up from germline, CDR1 is SGHTA and CDR2 is FQGTGA. The CDR3 covers 13 residues. CDR3 bases: TGTGCCAGCAGCGACCCGCACACAGGCGGCTACACCTTC. Encoded protein: CASSDPHTGGYTF.

A single count supports this clone. J is TRBJ2-3 and V is TRBV5-1, with TRBD2 matching 8 bases. CDR1 is SGHRS, CDR2 YFSETQ, per germline. The CDR3 covers 15 residues. J was trimmed by 3 bases and V by 4 bases; bases with no gene match: 7. CDR3: CASSPAQRGTDTQYF. As DNA, the CDR3 is TGCGCCAGCAGCCCGGCCCAGCGGGGGACAGATACGCAGTATTTT.

The CDR3 coding sequence is TGTGCCAGCAGTCGTGAGGCGGCGAAAATCCAAGAGACCCAGTACTTC. This gives the protein CASSREAAKIQETQYF. V and J are TRBV2 and TRBJ2-5; D gene ambiguous. The V and J ends lost 5 bases and 1 base respectively, with 17 bases between them. The germline CDR1 and CDR2 sequences are SNHLY and FYNNEI. This CDR3 has 16 residues.

V is TRBV10-3 and J is TRBJ1-1, with 12 nucleotides matching TRBD1. The CDR3 sequence is 14 residues long. Trimming removed 7 bases from V and 8 bases from J; junction bases left unmatched: 8. The germline CDR1 and CDR2 sequences are ENHRY and SYGVKD. DNA of the CDR3: TGTGCCATCACCGGGACAGGGGGCTTGAAGGAAGCTTTCTTT. Translated: CAITGTGGLKEAFF.

V is TRBV7-9 and J is TRBJ1-4, with TRBD1 as a possible D gene (6 bases). Germline assignment: CDR1 SEHNR and CDR2 FQNEAQ (reference sequence). V gave up 4 bases and J gave up 8 bases, with 8 bases separating them. The CDR3 consists of 12 residues. Here the CDR3 reads CASSSQGEKLFF. CDR3 nucleotides: TGTGCCAGCAGCTCCCAGGGGGAAAAACTGTTTTTT.

V is TRBV24-1 and J is TRBJ1-2; D not resolved. Trimming took 3 bases from V and 4 from J, leaving 23 bases between them. This CDR3 is built from 18 residues. The germline V gene has CDR1 KGHDR and CDR2 SFDVKD. The CDR3 is CATSDPQMVAVDFYGYTF. CDR3 coding DNA: TGTGCCACCAGTGATCCCCAGATGGTGGCGGTAGACTTCTATGGCTACACCTTC.

CDR3 amino acids: CASSPRDRNTEAFF. Here the CDR3 DNA reads TGTGCCAGCTCACCACGGGACAGGAACACTGAAGCTTTCTTT. The chain employs TRBV18 and TRBJ1-1; 7 bases are shared with TRBD1. Losses at the gene ends were 1 base for V and 1 base for J; bases not matched to a gene: 0. Germline CDR1 and CDR2: KGHSH and LQKENI. This CDR3 is built from 14 residues.